This TCR beta chain was obtained from a study of identical twins. MiXCR, run by TCRdb on the 5' RACE reads, gives a single entry per CDR3 protein. The table includes 200,000 to 250,000 distinct CDR3 sequences, roughly 13% detected once. In this sample, this clonotype turned up a few times. This CDR3 comprises 16 residues. The V and J ends lost 5 bases and 9 bases, in that order; junction bases with no gene match: 10. CDR1 and CDR2 from the germline V gene are SGHTA and FQGNSA. The same data also contributed to another study, on yellow fever vaccine responses in identical twins.

The chain joins TRBV7-2 to TRBJ2-1; 13 bases match TRBD2. This clonotype was obtained from a woman aged 18-30 years in good health. Sequencing was done on a sample of memory (CD45RO+) T cells sorted from blood. CDR3 DNA: TGTGCCAGCAGCCCTACTGGGACTAGCGGGATGACTGAGCAGTTCTTC. Protein: CASSPTGTSGMTEQFF.